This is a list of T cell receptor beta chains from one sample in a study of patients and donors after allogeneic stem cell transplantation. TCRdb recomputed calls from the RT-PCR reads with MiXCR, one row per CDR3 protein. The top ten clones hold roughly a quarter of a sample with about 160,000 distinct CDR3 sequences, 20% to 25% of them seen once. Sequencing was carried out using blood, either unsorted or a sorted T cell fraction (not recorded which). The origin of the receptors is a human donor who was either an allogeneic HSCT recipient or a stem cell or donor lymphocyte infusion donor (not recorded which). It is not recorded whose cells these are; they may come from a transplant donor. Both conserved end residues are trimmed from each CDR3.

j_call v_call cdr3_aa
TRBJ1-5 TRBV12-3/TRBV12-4 ASSPRDRGLRQPQH
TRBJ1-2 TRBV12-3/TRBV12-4 ASTPGPNYGYT
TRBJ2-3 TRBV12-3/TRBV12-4 ASSQNLFLEADTQY
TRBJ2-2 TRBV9 ASSPHGLAGGTGELF
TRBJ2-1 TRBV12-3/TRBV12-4 ASRSLRLAGRWNEQF
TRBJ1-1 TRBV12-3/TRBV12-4 ASSLGFDTEAF
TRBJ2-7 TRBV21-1 ASSNGTRSREQY
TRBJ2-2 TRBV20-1 SARDGLTGELF
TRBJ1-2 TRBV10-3 AISESEGTYGYT
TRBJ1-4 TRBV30 AWSVFGEKLF
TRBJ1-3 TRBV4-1 ASNYRGGTGNTIY
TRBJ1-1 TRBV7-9 ASSLVRPLTVKPNTEAF
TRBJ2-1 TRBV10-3 AISESLASGNNEQF
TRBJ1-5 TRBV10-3 AISERRNNQPQH
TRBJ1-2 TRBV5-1 ASSDGTGGNGYT
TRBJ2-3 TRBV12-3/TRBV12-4 ASSSTSGSNTQY
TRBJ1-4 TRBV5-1 ASRETGIAEKLF
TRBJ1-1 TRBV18 ASSPNRESTEAF
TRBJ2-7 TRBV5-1 ASSMKVGWSREQY
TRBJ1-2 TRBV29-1 SAIGGARSYT
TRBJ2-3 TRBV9 ASSVRTSFADTQY
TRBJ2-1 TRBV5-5 ASSFRGTSGGNEQF
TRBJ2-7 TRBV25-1 ASSESSLSDEQY
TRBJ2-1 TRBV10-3 AICDYTGSSYNEQF
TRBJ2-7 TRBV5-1 ASSLEAAAFSYEQY
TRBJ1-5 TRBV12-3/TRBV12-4 ASSFYVLGDQPQH
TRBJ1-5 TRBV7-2 ASSPNHSGNQPQH
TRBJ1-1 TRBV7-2 ASSLDPRKTEAF
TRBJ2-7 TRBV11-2 ASSFQGSYEQY
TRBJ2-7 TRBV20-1 SLSAGTAYEQY
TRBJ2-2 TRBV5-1 ASSGNRAGELF